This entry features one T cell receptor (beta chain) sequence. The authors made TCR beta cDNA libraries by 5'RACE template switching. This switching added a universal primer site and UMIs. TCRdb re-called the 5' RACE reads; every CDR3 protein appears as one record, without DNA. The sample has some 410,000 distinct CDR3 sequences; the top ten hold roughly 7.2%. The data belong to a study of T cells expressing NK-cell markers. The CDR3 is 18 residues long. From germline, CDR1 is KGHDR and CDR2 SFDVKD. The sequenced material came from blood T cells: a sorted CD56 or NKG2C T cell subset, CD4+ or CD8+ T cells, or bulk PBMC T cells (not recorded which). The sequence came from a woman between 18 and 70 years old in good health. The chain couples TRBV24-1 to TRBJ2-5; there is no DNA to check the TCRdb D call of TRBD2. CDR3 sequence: CATSDPGTSGASTHTQYF.